A single sample is the source of the 32 T cell receptor beta chains below, sequenced in a study of blood T cell repertoires in COVID-19. Assay used: immunoSEQ multiplex PCR; TCRdb lists only in-frame clones, some missing. The sample holds roughly 190,000 clones, 80% to 90% seen once. The sample consisted of peripheral blood. The origin of the receptors is a woman aged 55 to 70 with COVID-19, enrolled during active disease.

The chain uses TRBV19 and TRBJ2-1, with TRBD1 matching over 8 bases. Germline CDR1 is LNHDA and CDR2 is SQIVND (reference sequence). The length of the CDR3 is 15 residues. After removal of 6 bases from V and 0 bases from J, the junction contained 4 bases not matched to a gene. The CDR3 region has the DNA TGTGCCAGTAGAAAACAGGGGGACTCCTACAATGAGCAGTTCTTC. The encoded protein is CASRKQGDSYNEQFF.

In its sample, this clone was seen once. This chain connects TRBV5-1 to TRBJ1-1; tentatively, D is TRBD1 (5 bases). This CDR3 is 14 amino acids long. Per germline, CDR1 SGHRS and CDR2 YFSETQ. Trimming stripped 3 bases from V and 4 bases from J, with 13 bases between. The chain's CDR3 is CASSWGGGATEAFF. The CDR3 DNA reads as TGCGCCAGCAGCTGGGGGGGAGGGGCCACTGAAGCTTTCTTT.

This clone turned up a few times. J is TRBJ2-1 and V is TRBV19, with D unresolved. Germline V CDR1 and CDR2: LNHDA, SQIVND (reference sequence). CDR3 size: 17 residues. Trimming pared 5 bases from V and 0 bases from J, leaving 17 bases between. CDR3 region: CASSLLASASSYNEQFF. Here the CDR3 DNA reads TGTGCCAGTAGTCTCCTGGCCAGCGCGAGCTCCTACAATGAGCAGTTCTTC.

The chain uses TRBV3-1 (or the pseudogene TRBV3-2) and TRBJ1-4; 10 nucleotides agree with TRBD1. Germline-derived CDR1 and CDR2 are LGHDT and YNNKEL (reference sequence). J was trimmed by 7 bases and V by 6 bases; bases with no gene match: 2. The CDR3 has 13 residues. The CDR3 DNA reads as TGTGCCAGCAGGACAGGGGGCCGTGAAAAACTGTTTTTT. It yields the protein CASRTGGREKLFF.

A word on this clone: This clone may be a read error of a much larger clone one base away. The chain joins TRBV19 to TRBJ1-5; 9 nucleotides align to TRBD1. Unmatched junction bases numbered 9, after V lost 3 bases and J lost 9 bases. This CDR3 region has 15 residues. CDR1 and CDR2 from the germline V gene are LNHDA and SQIVND (reference sequence). CDR3 residues: CASSMGTGSGRPQHF. The CDR3 coding sequence is TGTGCCAGTAGTATGGGGACAGGGTCGGGCCGGCCCCAGCATTTT.

This chain links TRBV10-3 with TRBJ1-1; 7 bases line up with TRBD1. With V trimmed by 6 bases and J by 0 bases, 4 bases remained unmatched. Germline lookup yields CDR1 ENHRY and CDR2 SYGVKD. The CDR3 covers 14 residues. This CDR3 reads CAIRPGQMNTEAFF. Here the CDR3 DNA reads TGTGCCATCAGACCGGGACAGATGAACACTGAAGCTTTCTTT.

The CDR3 loop reads CASSGRGGVYQPQHF. DNA for the CDR3: TGTGCCAGCAGCGGTAGGGGCGGGGTTTATCAGCCCCAGCATTTT. This chain joins TRBV13 and TRBJ1-5; D perhaps matches TRBD1 (5 bases). The CDR3 extends over 15 amino acids. Germline lookup yields CDR1 PRHDT and CDR2 FYEKMQ (reference sequence). Trimming pared 5 bases from V and 5 bases from J, leaving 16 bases between.

The rearrangement links TRBV2 to TRBJ2-2, with D possibly being TRBD1 (6 bases). This CDR3 region has 14 residues. Germline loops: CDR1 SNHLY, CDR2 FYNNEI. The ends were cut back, 4 bases at V and 5 bases at J, with 11 bases in the middle. In nucleotides, the CDR3 is TGTGCCAGCAGTGTAAAACAGGGTACCGGGGAGCTGTTTTTT. The encoded protein is CASSVKQGTGELFF.

The chain combines TRBV24-1 with TRBJ2-3; D may be TRBD2 (5 bases). The CDR3 length is 15 residues. The V gene lost 3 bases and the J gene lost 2 bases, with 11 bases spanning the gap. CDR1 and CDR2 from the germline V gene are KGHDR and SFDVKD. The CDR3 nucleotides read TGTGCCACCAGTGATACCGGACGGGACACAGATACGCAGTATTTT. Its protein product is CATSDTGRDTDTQYF.

V and J are TRBV7-2 and TRBJ1-1; D gene uncertain. V dropped 4 bases and J dropped 8 bases, with 5 bases sitting between them. This CDR3 has 10 amino acids. Germline V gene data show CDR1 as SGHTA and CDR2 as FQGNSA. CDR3 sequence reads: CASSSREAFF. DNA of the CDR3: TGTGCCAGCAGCTCCCGGGAAGCTTTCTTT.

This clone was seen once. This chain joins TRBV7-9 and TRBJ1-1, with D unclear. CDR1 is SEHNR and CDR2 is FQNEAQ in the germline V gene (reference sequence). The CDR3 loop spans 14 amino acids. The germline V and J ends were trimmed by 3 bases and 7 bases, with 15 bases remaining between them. The CDR3 here is CASSFVYGDNEAFF. The CDR3 nucleotides read TGTGCCAGCAGCTTTGTTTACGGGGATAATGAAGCTTTCTTT.

The chain has TRBV29-1 and TRBJ2-1, with D maybe TRBD2 (6 bases). Germline CDR1 is SQVTM and CDR2 is ANQGSEA. The CDR3 consists of 12 residues. Trimming shortened V by 2 bases and J by 9 bases, and 11 bases separated the two germline ends. CDR3 loop: CSVEPGESEQFF. For the CDR3, the DNA is TGCAGCGTTGAACCGGGGGAATCTGAGCAGTTCTTC.

This clone was seen only a few times. CDR3 amino acids: CASSPIAVASYNEQFF. The CDR3 bases are TGTGCCAGTAGCCCTATAGCGGTCGCCTCCTACAATGAGCAGTTCTTC. The genes are TRBV19 and TRBJ2-1; maybe TRBD2 (6 bases). The germline V gene encodes CDR1 LNHDA and CDR2 SQIVND (reference sequence). The CDR3 extends over 16 amino acids. V was trimmed by 6 bases and J by 0 bases, leaving 15 bases between them. The full variable domain, rest sourced from reference TRBV19 and TRBJ2-1, is DGGITQSPKYLFRKEGQNVTLSCEQNLNHDAMYWYRQDPGQGLRLIYYSQIVNDFQKGDIAEGYSVSREKKESFPLTVTSAQKNPTAFYLCASSPIAVASYNEQFFGPGTRLTVL.

The J gene is TRBJ2-7, the V gene TRBV4-3; no definite D call. V was shortened by 0 bases and J by 3 bases, with 12 bases between the two germline ends. Germline lookup yields CDR1 LGHNA and CDR2 YSLEER. The CDR3 covers 15 residues. The CDR3: CASSQDRSISYEQYF. The CDR3 DNA reads as TGCGCCAGCAGCCAAGATCGGAGCATTAGCTACGAGCAGTACTTC.

The CDR3 DNA sequence: TGTGCCAGCAGCTTGGGGCCGTTGGGACAGGGAGGCTATGGCTACACCTTC. Amino acids: CASSLGPLGQGGYGYTF. This chain connects TRBV7-2 to TRBJ1-2, with TRBD1 identical over 9 bases. Germline V CDR1 and CDR2: SGHTA, FQGNSA. This CDR3 contains 17 residues. The J segment lost 4 bases and the V segment lost 3 bases, leaving 12 bases of the junction unmatched.

The chain uses TRBV2 and TRBJ2-2; a weak D match, TRBD2 (6 bases). V was pared by 5 bases and J by 1 base, with 11 bases between. Germline V gives CDR1 SNHLY, CDR2 FYNNEI. The CDR3 is 15 residues long. CDR3 region: CASSLAELNTGELFF. The CDR3 DNA reads as TGTGCCAGCAGTTTAGCGGAACTGAACACCGGGGAGCTGTTTTTT.

The chain joins TRBV10-3 to TRBJ2-3, with TRBD2 identical over 8 bases. CDR1 is ENHRY, CDR2 SYGVKD, per germline. The CDR3 runs to 14 residues. Losses at the gene ends were 5 bases for V and 9 bases for J; bases not matched to a gene: 10. This chain's CDR3 is CAISNGFGRETQYF. CDR3 sequence (DNA): TGTGCCATCAGTAACGGCTTCGGGAGGGAGACGCAGTATTTT.

The chain has TRBV6-6 and TRBJ1-5; D is unresolved. This CDR3 region has 15 residues. V was pared by 6 bases and J by 4 bases, with 16 bases between. Germline CDR1 is MNHNY and CDR2 is SVGAGI (reference sequence). The CDR3 DNA reads as TGTGCCAGCAGCCGGCTTGGGCAGATTAATCAGCCCCAGCATTTT. This gives the protein CASSRLGQINQPQHF.

The gene calls are TRBV9 and TRBJ1-6; weak D call: TRBD1 (5 bases). Trimming took 0 bases from V and 3 from J, leaving 7 bases between them. CDR1 and CDR2 from the germline V gene are SGDLS and YYNGEE. CDR3 length: 15 amino acids. The chain's CDR3 is CASSVVDSYNSPLHF. Written as DNA, the CDR3 is TGTGCCAGCAGCGTAGTAGACAGCTATAATTCACCCCTCCACTTT.

The rearrangement uses TRBV24-1 and TRBJ1-3; D might be TRBD1 (6 bases). Deletions cut 4 bases from V and 4 bases from J, with 10 bases between. Germline V gene lookup returns CDR1 KGHDR and CDR2 SFDVKD. The CDR3 runs 14 residues. DNA for the CDR3: TGTGCCACCAGTGAGCCCGGGACAGGAAACACCATATATTTT. Amino acids: CATSEPGTGNTIYF.

This rearrangement joins TRBV19 to TRBJ2-1; 7 nucleotides line up with TRBD2. The CDR3 is made up of 16 amino acids. With 5 bases clipped from V and 0 bases from J, the junction kept 7 bases outside the gene matches. Germline-derived CDR1 and CDR2 are LNHDA and SQIVND (reference sequence). In nucleotides, the CDR3 is TGTGCCAGTAGTCCCCAGCGGGGTAACTCCTACAATGAGCAGTTCTTC. It specifies CASSPQRGNSYNEQFF. Together with reference TRBV19 and TRBJ2-1, the CDR3 gives the full variable domain: DGGITQSPKYLFRKEGQNVTLSCEQNLNHDAMYWYRQDPGQGLRLIYYSQIVNDFQKGDIAEGYSVSREKKESFPLTVTSAQKNPTAFYLCASSPQRGNSYNEQFFGPGTRLTVL.

The chain employs TRBV7-6 and TRBJ2-7, with 8 bases identical to TRBD1. Trimming cost V 1 base and J 2 bases; bases outside gene matches: 7. CDR1 and CDR2 (germline): SGHVS, FNYEAQ. The CDR3 totals 16 residues. The DNA for the CDR3 is TGTGCCAGCAGCTTAGATTCCGGACAGGGCACCTACGAGCAGTACTTC. Protein sequence: CASSLDSGQGTYEQYF.

The chain couples TRBV9 to TRBJ1-5; the D gene is possibly TRBD1 (5 bases). V was clipped by 4 bases and J by 7 bases, with 15 bases between them. The CDR3 has 14 residues. CDR1 is SGDLS, CDR2 YYNGEE, per germline. CDR3 amino acids: CASSPRGNWQPQHF. The CDR3 coding sequence is TGTGCCAGCAGCCCCCGGGGGAATTGGCAGCCCCAGCATTTT.

The chain uses TRBV5-1 and TRBJ1-3; tentatively, D is TRBD1 (6 bases). V lost 2 bases, J lost 3 bases, and 9 bases lay in between. The CDR3 is made up of 14 amino acids. Germline values: CDR1 SGHRS, CDR2 YFSETQ. The CDR3: CASSFTGFGNTIYF. The CDR3 region has the DNA TGCGCCAGCAGCTTCACAGGGTTTGGAAACACCATATATTTT.

The V call is TRBV19, the J call TRBJ2-1, with 8 bases fitting TRBD2. The CDR3 has 15 residues. Germline V gives CDR1 LNHDA, CDR2 SQIVND (reference sequence). Trimming removed 4 bases from V and 2 bases from J; junction bases left unmatched: 4. In DNA form, the CDR3 reads TGTGCCAGTAGTAACCGACTAGCGACCTACAATGAGCAGTTCTTC. This gives the protein CASSNRLATYNEQFF.

This chain joins TRBV4-2 and TRBJ1-2, with a weak D call TRBD1 (5 bases). Germline assignment: CDR1 LGHNA and CDR2 YNFKEQ. Trimming shortened V by 1 base and J by 4 bases, and 19 bases separated the two germline ends. This CDR3 region has 17 residues. The CDR3 nucleotides read TGTGCCAGCAGCCAAGTTGGGGCGACCGCCCCCCTCTATGGCTACACCTTC. Encoded protein: CASSQVGATAPLYGYTF.

This chain joins TRBV27 and TRBJ1-1; no firm D call. The CDR3 spans 15 residues. The V and J ends lost 3 bases and 1 base respectively, with 12 bases between them. CDR1 MNHEY and CDR2 SMNVEV come from the germline V gene (reference sequence). CDR3 residues: CASSFLGRENTEAFF. The DNA of the CDR3 is TGTGCCAGCAGTTTTCTTGGTCGGGAGAACACTGAAGCTTTCTTT.

The rearrangement joins TRBV7-2 to TRBJ1-2; D remains ambiguous. CDR1 and CDR2 (germline): SGHTA, FQGNSA. Trimming took 0 bases from V and 4 from J, leaving 15 bases between them. The CDR3 consists of 16 residues. CDR3: CASSLAQTLAFYGYTF. The CDR3 nucleotides are TGTGCCAGCAGCTTAGCGCAGACTCTAGCGTTCTATGGCTACACCTTC.

The V and J genes are TRBV11-3 and TRBJ2-1, with 9 bases identical to TRBD2. Germline V CDR1 and CDR2: SGHNT, YENEEA. CDR3 length: 17 residues. The J segment lost 2 bases and the V segment lost 0 bases, leaving 5 bases of the junction unmatched. CDR3 amino acids: CASSLDAASGTYNEQFF. CDR3 bases: TGTGCCAGCAGCTTAGATGCGGCTAGCGGGACCTACAATGAGCAGTTCTTC. The complete variable domain, with remaining parts taken from reference TRBV11-3 and TRBJ2-1, reads EAGVVQSPRYKIIEKKQPVAFWCNPISGHNTLYWYLQNLGQGPELLIRYENEEAVDDSQLPKDRFSAERLKGVDSTLKIQPAELGDSAVYLCASSLDAASGTYNEQFFGPGTRLTVL.

V usage is TRBV9 and J usage is TRBJ2-7; perhaps TRBD1 as D (5 bases). V lost 4 bases and J lost 2, with 16 bases in between. The CDR3 spans 15 residues. The germline CDR1 and CDR2 sequences are SGDLS and YYNGEE. The CDR3 protein is CASSSSGALTYEQYF. The CDR3 nucleotides are TGTGCCAGCAGCTCCTCTGGGGCCCTTACCTACGAGCAGTACTTC. Full variable domain (remainder filled in from reference TRBV9 and TRBJ2-7): DSGVTQTPKHLITATGQRVTLRCSPRSGDLSVYWYQQSLDQGLQFLIQYYNGEERAKGNILERFSAQQFPDLHSELNLSSLELGDSALYFCASSSSGALTYEQYFGPGTRLTVT.

The gene calls are TRBV29-1 and TRBJ2-2; weak D call: TRBD2 (6 bases). Trimming took off 4 bases at V and 3 bases at J, with 15 bases between the two ends. Looked up from germline, CDR1 is SQVTM and CDR2 is ANQGSEA. The CDR3 consists of 15 residues. The CDR3 loop is CSVVPYGRDTGELFF. The CDR3 nucleotides read TGCAGCGTTGTGCCTTACGGGAGAGACACCGGGGAGCTGTTTTTT.

The chain has TRBV6-5 and TRBJ2-1, with D maybe TRBD2 (5 bases). The CDR3 is made up of 12 amino acids. Trimming pared 5 bases from V and 12 bases from J, leaving 14 bases between. The germline V gene encodes CDR1 MNHEY and CDR2 SVGAGI. CDR3 in DNA: TGTGCCAGCAGTCTCCCCGGCGGAGGGCAGTTCTTC. Protein sequence: CASSLPGGGQFF.